The 29 T cell receptor beta chains reported below all come from one sample, sequenced in a study of Ad26.COV2.S vaccination and SARS-CoV-2 variants. Treatment specified: 19 received Ad26.COV2.S at low or high dose, single or two shots; about 5 received placebo; per-sample allocation not given. The study sampled participants on day 63 after the first vaccine or placebo injection. Using immunoSEQ multiplex PCR, the repertoire was profiled, and TCRdb retains in-frame clones only, with some absent. The sample has about 480,000 clones, 70% to 90% seen once. Here the sequenced sample was peripheral blood, taken in a trial of Ad26.COV2.S vaccine versus placebo. Receptors originate from a person between 18 and 65 years old who received the Ad26.COV2.S COVID-19 vaccine or a placebo.

The chain uses TRBV24-1 and TRBJ1-6, with 9 bases identical to TRBD1. This CDR3 region has 16 residues. Looked up from germline, CDR1 is KGHDR and CDR2 is SFDVKD. Trimming removed 4 bases from V and 9 bases from J; junction bases left unmatched: 9. The CDR3 sequence is CATSDPKQGASSPLHF. CDR3 DNA sequence: TGTGCCACCAGTGACCCTAAACAGGGGGCAAGTTCACCCCTCCACTTT.

The chain combines TRBV27 with TRBJ1-1, with a weak D call TRBD1 (5 bases). The CDR3 covers 17 residues. V was pared by 2 bases and J by 1 base, with 17 bases between. CDR1 MNHEY and CDR2 SMNVEV come from the germline V gene (reference sequence). The CDR3 spells CASSLSRLGQQNTEAFF. Written as DNA, the CDR3 is TGTGCCAGCAGTTTAAGTCGGTTGGGGCAGCAGAACACTGAAGCTTTCTTT.

V and J are TRBV19 and TRBJ1-3; 7 bases line up with TRBD1. Looked up from germline, CDR1 is LNHDA and CDR2 is SQIVND (reference sequence). CDR3 length: 15 residues. The J segment lost 2 bases and the V segment lost 6 bases, leaving 7 bases of the junction unmatched. CDR3 DNA sequence: TGTGCCAGTAGCCCCGACAGGGTAGCTGGAAACACCATATATTTT. The encoded protein is CASSPDRVAGNTIYF.

The chain joins TRBV11-1 to TRBJ2-7, with a tentative D call TRBD1 (6 bases). Between the trimmed V and J ends, which lost 3 bases and 3 bases, there was a span of 12 bases. The CDR3 spans 14 residues. Germline V gene lookup returns CDR1 SGHAT and CDR2 FQDESV (reference sequence). CDR3 nucleotides: TGTGCCAGCAGCTTGGGGACATCTTTCTACGAGCAGTACTTC. This sequence encodes CASSLGTSFYEQYF.

This rearrangement joins TRBV29-1 to TRBJ2-1, with TRBD2 matching over 10 bases. V gave up 7 bases and J gave up 4 bases; unmatched junction bases: 4. CDR3 length equals 13 residues. CDR1 is SQVTM and CDR2 is ANQGSEA in the germline V gene. The CDR3 DNA reads as TGCAGCGCGGGACTAGCGAAATACAATGAGCAGTTCTTC. This sequence encodes CSAGLAKYNEQFF.

The chain joins TRBV6-2 or TRBV6-3 to TRBJ1-1; D not certain. The CDR3 totals 12 residues. The germline V gene encodes CDR1 MNHEY and CDR2 SVGEGT. V lost 2 bases to trimming and J lost 6 bases, with 7 bases between them. The CDR3 spells CASSYRLPEAFF. The CDR3 DNA is TGTGCCAGCAGTTACCGACTTCCTGAAGCTTTCTTT.

The CDR3 protein is CASSPGGAQYF. CDR3 in DNA: TGTGCCAGCTCACCCGGAGGGGCGCAGTATTTT. V and J are TRBV18 and TRBJ2-3; weak D call: TRBD2 (6 bases). Germline CDR1 and CDR2: KGHSH and LQKENI. Between the trimmed V and J ends, which lost 3 bases and 10 bases, there was a span of 8 bases. This CDR3 has 11 amino acids.

The chain has TRBV9 and TRBJ2-7, with 9 bases fitting TRBD2. V lost 3 bases and J lost 3; bases outside the gene matches: 7. The CDR3 loop spans 15 amino acids. CDR1 and CDR2 (germline): SGDLS, YYNGEE. The CDR3 loop is CASSEHLAGYYEQYF. The DNA of the CDR3 is TGTGCCAGCAGCGAACACCTAGCGGGGTACTACGAGCAGTACTTC.

The chain recombines TRBV5-1 with TRBJ2-7; tentative D call: TRBD2 (6 bases). V dropped 4 bases and J dropped 9 bases, with 17 bases sitting between them. The germline V gene has CDR1 SGHRS and CDR2 YFSETQ. The CDR3 extends over 13 amino acids. CDR3 sequence reads: CASSVTGVPGQYF. For the CDR3, the DNA is TGCGCCAGCAGCGTAACGGGAGTTCCCGGGCAGTACTTC.

This chain links TRBV6-5 with TRBJ2-2; 9 bases agree with TRBD1. Trimming took 7 bases from V and 5 from J; bases not matched to a gene: 5. Looked up from germline, CDR1 is MNHEY and CDR2 is SVGAGI. The CDR3 is made up of 14 amino acids. Written as DNA, the CDR3 is TGTGCCAGCAACCCCGACAGGGGGACCGGGGAGCTGTTTTTT. Amino acid sequence: CASNPDRGTGELFF.

The chain recombines TRBV29-1 with TRBJ2-2, with TRBD2 matching 10 bases. The germline gives CDR1 SQVTM, CDR2 ANQGSEA. The CDR3 is 13 amino acids. After removal of 6 bases from V and 5 bases from J, the junction contained 3 bases not matched to a gene. The CDR3 bases are TGCAGCGTCGGACTAGCGGCAACCGGGGAGCTGTTTTTT. Translated: CSVGLAATGELFF.

This clone was detected only a few times. This chain links TRBV7-8 with TRBJ2-2; 9 nucleotides match TRBD1. Germline V gives CDR1 SGHVS, CDR2 FQNEAQ. The CDR3 spans 17 residues. V lost 1 base, J lost 4 bases, and 7 bases stayed unmatched. In DNA form, the CDR3 reads TGTGCCAGCAGCTTAGTCGCGGGACAGGGTCCCACCGGGGAGCTGTTTTTT. As protein: CASSLVAGQGPTGELFF.

This clone was seen once. The rearrangement joins TRBV27 to TRBJ2-3; D is ambiguous. This CDR3 has 18 amino acids. V gave up 4 bases and J gave up 0 bases, with 20 bases separating them. The germline gives CDR1 MNHEY, CDR2 SMNVEV (reference sequence). As DNA, the CDR3 is TGTGCCAGCAGTTCAACCCGGCCGCCCCTGGGTAGCACAGATACGCAGTATTTT. It is translated as CASSSTRPPLGSTDTQYF.

The chain has TRBV7-9 and TRBJ2-7; 7 bases map to TRBD1. Germline trimming cut 0 bases from V and 4 bases from J; bases unmatched to any gene: 3. The germline gives CDR1 SEHNR, CDR2 FQNEAQ (reference sequence). The CDR3 extends over 14 amino acids. CDR3: CASSLAGQAYEQYF. In DNA form, the CDR3 reads TGTGCCAGCAGCTTAGCCGGACAGGCTTACGAGCAGTACTTC.

The rearrangement joins TRBV5-4 to TRBJ1-1; TRBD1 aligns across 7 bases. The CDR3 covers 15 residues. V shed 4 bases, J shed 2 bases, and the junction held 8 bases outside the gene matches. Germline V gene lookup returns CDR1 SGHNT and CDR2 YYREEE (reference sequence). The CDR3 reads CASSGRQGLNTEAFF. The CDR3 nucleotides are TGTGCCAGCAGCGGTAGACAGGGTCTTAACACTGAAGCTTTCTTT.

The J gene is TRBJ2-7, the V gene TRBV18; D possibly corresponds to TRBD1 (5 bases). The CDR3 runs 13 residues. The germline V gene has CDR1 KGHSH and CDR2 LQKENI. V was trimmed by 3 bases and J by 4 bases, leaving 10 bases between them. The CDR3 loop reads CASSPIQDYEQYF. The CDR3 region has the DNA TGTGCCAGCTCACCCATACAGGATTACGAGCAGTACTTC.

The chain uses TRBV2 and TRBJ1-5; tentatively, D is TRBD1 (5 bases). The germline CDR1 and CDR2 sequences are SNHLY and FYNNEI. This CDR3 has 14 residues. Trimming shortened V by 3 bases and J by 4 bases, and 10 bases separated the two germline ends. CDR3 amino acids: CASSEGQGNQPQHF. Here the CDR3 DNA reads TGTGCCAGCAGTGAGGGTCAGGGTAATCAGCCCCAGCATTTT.

This clone was found once. The J gene is TRBJ2-1, the V gene TRBV24-1; TRBD2 aligns across 10 bases. The length of the CDR3 is 15 residues. The ends lost 5 bases at V and 4 bases at J; junction bases unmatched: 4. Germline assignment: CDR1 KGHDR and CDR2 SFDVKD. CDR3 residues: CATSGTSGDYNEQFF. For the CDR3, the DNA is TGTGCCACCAGTGGGACTAGCGGAGATTACAATGAGCAGTTCTTC.

For this clone: Other DNA sequences within the sample encode an identical CDR3. The chain couples TRBV29-1 to TRBJ2-2; D is unresolved. The germline V gene has CDR1 SQVTM and CDR2 ANQGSEA. CDR3 length: 11 amino acids. Between the trimmed V and J ends, which lost 2 bases and 6 bases, there was a span of 4 bases. The CDR3 loop is CSVESAGELFF. CDR3 nucleotide sequence: TGCAGCGTTGAATCCGCCGGGGAGCTGTTTTTT.

This chain uses TRBV5-1 with TRBJ1-2; TRBD1 agrees at 10 bases. J gave up 5 bases and V 0 bases, and 4 bases lay outside the gene matches. The CDR3 consists of 15 residues. Germline V lookup: CDR1 SGHRS, CDR2 YFSETQ. CDR3 DNA sequence: TGCGCCAGCAGCTTGGCGGGACAGGGGTCTTATGGCTACACCTTC. Translating gives CASSLAGQGSYGYTF. The whole variable domain, remainder taken from reference TRBV5-1 and TRBJ1-2, is KAGVTQTPRYLIKTRGQQVTLSCSPISGHRSVSWYQQTPGQGLQFLFEYFSETQRNKGNFPGRFSGRQFSNSRSEMNVSTLELGDSALYLCASSLAGQGSYGYTFGSGTRLTVV.

This chain uses TRBV14 with TRBJ2-3, with a possible D match to TRBD1 (5 bases). V was pared by 0 bases and J by 4 bases, with 5 bases between. The length of the CDR3 is 13 residues. CDR1 and CDR2 (germline): SGHDN, FVKESK. CDR3 sequence: CASSQEGPDTQYF. The CDR3 coding sequence is TGTGCCAGCAGCCAAGAGGGGCCAGATACGCAGTATTTT.

J is TRBJ2-3 and V is TRBV11-3; possibly TRBD1 or TRBD2 for D (5 bases each). The germline gives CDR1 SGHNT, CDR2 YENEEA. The CDR3 runs to 13 residues. V was clipped by 5 bases and J by 3 bases, with 9 bases between them. CDR3 protein: CASSGGVTDTQYF. DNA of the CDR3: TGTGCCAGCAGCGGGGGAGTTACAGATACGCAGTATTTT.

J is TRBJ1-4 and V is TRBV7-6; tentatively, D is TRBD1 (6 bases). The length of the CDR3 is 14 residues. Trimming left V 3 bases short and J 8 bases short, with 13 bases between. Germline V CDR1 and CDR2: SGHVS, FNYEAQ. This CDR3 reads CASSFGGSGEKLFF. CDR3 nucleotide sequence: TGTGCCAGCAGCTTCGGGGGCTCAGGGGAAAAACTGTTTTTT.

The V and J genes are TRBV7-9 and TRBJ1-6; possible D gene TRBD1, 5 bases. CDR1 and CDR2 from the germline V gene are SEHNR and FQNEAQ (reference sequence). V dropped 5 bases and J dropped 0 bases, with 14 bases sitting between them. The CDR3 spans 17 residues. The CDR3 nucleotides are TGTGCCAGCAGCCTACAGGCTCCAGCCTCCTATAATTCACCCCTCCACTTT. The encoded protein is CASSLQAPASYNSPLHF.

This clone occurred a few times. This CDR3 is CASSLGLAGLVQFF. The CDR3, as DNA: TGTGCCAGCAGCTTAGGACTAGCGGGGCTCGTGCAGTTCTTC. The chain employs TRBV7-2 and TRBJ2-1, with TRBD2 identical over 11 bases. The CDR3 covers 14 residues. Trimming took 1 base from V and 12 from J; bases not matched to a gene: 5. CDR1 and CDR2 (germline): SGHTA, FQGNSA.

The chain links TRBV28 to TRBJ1-2; 7 bases are a match to TRBD1. Germline V gene data show CDR1 as MDHEN and CDR2 as SYDVKM. J was trimmed by 7 bases and V by 7 bases; bases with no gene match: 6. This CDR3 has 12 amino acids. CDR3 DNA: TGTGCCAGCACAGGGGGTAATCGTGGCTACACCTTC. It is translated as CASTGGNRGYTF.

The chain couples TRBV7-2 to TRBJ1-2; TRBD1 is a possible D gene (5 bases). Germline lookup yields CDR1 SGHTA and CDR2 FQGNSA. Trimming took off 0 bases at V and 9 bases at J, with 14 bases between the two ends. There are 14 residues in the CDR3. The CDR3: CASSLARQGASYTF. CDR3 in DNA: TGTGCCAGCAGCTTAGCGCGTCAGGGAGCGAGCTACACCTTC.

The V call is TRBV28, the J call TRBJ2-4; the D gene is possibly TRBD2 (6 bases). The length of the CDR3 is 16 residues. V shed 5 bases and J shed 0 bases, with 14 bases lying between them. Per the germline V gene, CDR1 is MDHEN and CDR2 is SYDVKM. The CDR3 sequence: CASSPPSAKAKNIQYF. CDR3 in DNA: TGTGCCAGCAGTCCGCCTAGCGCCAAAGCCAAAAACATTCAGTACTTC. The variable domain in full, with the rest retrieved from reference TRBV28 and TRBJ2-4, is DVKVTQSSRYLVKRTGEKVFLECVQDMDHENMFWYRQDPGLGLRLIYFSYDVKMKEKGDIPEGYSVSREKKERFSLILESASTNQTSMYLCASSPPSAKAKNIQYFGAGTRLSVL.

The chain recombines TRBV28 with TRBJ2-7; 7 positions match TRBD2. V shed 2 bases, J shed 9 bases, and the junction held 10 bases outside the gene matches. The germline gives CDR1 MDHEN, CDR2 SYDVKM. The CDR3 runs to 14 residues. For the CDR3, the DNA is TGTGCCAGCAGTTTAACTATTCCGGGAGGCGGGCAGTACTTC. This codes for CASSLTIPGGGQYF.